This T cell receptor (beta chain) emerged from a study of T cells in Graves' hyperthyroidism and ophthalmopathy. Study-wide points: Model output signaled ophthalmopathy a median 6.5 months ahead of onset.

CDR1 LGHDT and CDR2 YNNKEL come from the germline V gene (reference sequence). The V segment lost 5 bases and the J segment 6 bases; nucleotides outside the gene matches: 4. The CDR3 sequence is 14 residues long. Patients showing uncontrolled infection, other autoimmune disease, pregnancy or lactation were ineligible. The CDR3 regions of TCR beta were amplified from RNA transcripts. Carried out on the TCR CDR3, a first-round RT-PCR used the HTBI primer set. TCRdb reprocessed the multiplex PCR reads with MiXCR, giving one entry per CDR3 protein. The sample consists of some 460,000 distinct CDR3 sequences, approximately 14% of them appearing once. This clonotype was seen at least ten times. Its antigen remains unidentified.

The specimen sequenced was blood. This TCR came from a woman aged 18-30 years with Graves' hyperthyroidism. V gene TRBV3-1 combines with J gene TRBJ2-7; 13 bases match TRBD2. CDR3 sequence (DNA): TGTGCCAGCAGCGCCCGGACTAGCGGGGGCGAGCAGTACTTC. Translating it yields CASSARTSGGEQYF.